Below, one T cell receptor (beta chain) is given with its context. Antigen unknown. TCRdb used MiXCR to reprocess the reads, holding one entry per CDR3 protein. The sample has some 270,000 distinct CDR3 sequences, under 25% seen once; the top ten hold about 21%. The data originate from a study of T cell repertoires in cytomegalovirus infection. Overall study: As its CMV epitopes, the study selected recently identified HLA-C-restricted and well-studied HLA-B-restricted targets. Public signatures in TCR beta pointed to CMV infection and matching HLA type. Study outcomes and limitations: CMV-specific TCR beta clonotypes restricted by HLA-C dominated the ex vivo response.

Germline loops: CDR1 MNHEY, CDR2 SVGAGI. CDR3 length: 13 amino acids. Deletions cut 6 bases from V and 2 bases from J, with 7 bases between. The sequenced sample was cultured PBMCs, obtained from culture after CMV antigen stimulation. The source is a human donor in good health (CMV status not recorded). Some clones in this sample may be carry-over from other donors' samples. The V and J genes are TRBV6-5 and TRBJ1-4; D uncertain. CDR3 protein: CASRPVTNEKLFF. In nucleotides, the CDR3 is TGTGCCAGCAGACCAGTGACTAATGAAAAACTGTTTTTT.